This T cell receptor beta chain was retrieved from a study of cytomegalovirus exposure and HLA in healthy donors. V lost 4 bases and J lost 8; bases outside the gene matches: 11. CDR1 and CDR2 from the germline V gene are LGHNA and YSLEER. The CDR3 sequence is 16 residues long. 13 Jbeta primers and 60 Vbeta primers were used for the PCR. Method: immunoSEQ multiplex PCR; TCRdb's copy keeps in-frame clones and lacks some. The table shows about 200,000 clones, with around 90% occurring only once. The sample consisted of PBMCs. The genes are TRBV4-3 and TRBJ2-1, with TRBD2 identical over 10 bases. This sequence was found in a woman under 30 in good health and CMV-seronegative. The DNA of the CDR3 is TGCGCCAGCAGCCTGGAAGGACTAGCGGCGAGGGATGAGCAGTTCTTC. As protein: CASSLEGLAARDEQFF.